The clone carrying this TCR beta chain was seen just once. The sample comes from a study of technical replicates of blood from four donors. Germline assignment: CDR1 MNHEY and CDR2 SVGAGI. There are 14 residues in the CDR3. With V trimmed by 5 bases and J by 4 bases, 6 bases remained unmatched. Here immunoSEQ multiplex PCR was the method, and the copy in TCRdb shows in-frame clones only, minus some. This table holds approximately 99,000 clones, 95% found once. The rearrangement joins TRBV6-5 to TRBJ2-3; 7 bases match TRBD1. Sequenced sample: T cells isolated from PBMCs. The source of this sequence is a human donor in good health. In DNA, the CDR3 is TGTGCCAGCAGTCGGGACAGTATCCCAGATACGCAGTATTTT. The encoded protein is CASSRDSIPDTQYF.